The 20 T cell receptor beta chains below all came from one sample that was sequenced in a study of T cells expressing NK-cell markers (dated by TCRdb to 2020 to 2021). Libraries were prepared through 5' RACE. Data came from an Illumina HiSeq 2000. Through TCRdb reprocessing, the reads give one entry per CDR3 protein sequence; DNA is omitted. This sample's records show 150,000 to 160,000 distinct CDR3 sequences. Approximately 35% of the sample rests with the top ten. Sequencing was performed on blood T cells: a sorted CD56 or NKG2C T cell subset, CD4+ or CD8+ T cells, or bulk PBMC T cells (not recorded which). The receptors here all came from a woman aged 45 to 65 in good health. Donor details come from another sample of the same person, matched by shared clones.

This chain joins TRBV27 and TRBJ2-2; TCRdb proposes TRBD2, but this gene call is untestable without DNA. There are 16 residues in the CDR3. Germline V CDR1 and CDR2: MNHEY, SMNVEV (reference sequence). The CDR3 region is CASSYTSGSLYWELFF.

This chain uses TRBV7-3 with TRBJ2-1; no DNA is available, so the TRBD2 call from TCRdb remains unchecked. The CDR3 extends over 15 amino acids. CDR1 is SGHTA, CDR2 FQGTGA, per germline. The CDR3 loop is CASSSGASYYNEQFF.

The chain carries TRBV12-3 or TRBV12-4 and TRBJ2-3; TCRdb's D gene call, TRBD2, goes unchecked for lack of DNA. The CDR3 consists of 13 residues. This CDR3 reads CASIAGSTDTQYF.

V usage is TRBV12-2 and J usage is TRBJ1-2. TRBV12-2 is a listed pseudogene. The CDR3 sequence is 17 residues long. CDR3: CASRLGRSDTSSYGYTF.

The J gene is TRBJ2-6, the V gene TRBV4-1; the TCRdb D gene call, TRBD2, has no DNA to confirm it. The germline gives CDR1 MGHRA, CDR2 YSYEKL. CDR3 length: 15 residues. This CDR3 is CASRLGGGGANVLTF.

This chain connects TRBV4-1 to TRBJ1-1; TCRdb's D call of TRBD1 is untestable without DNA. The CDR3 has 13 amino acids. Per germline, CDR1 MGHRA and CDR2 YSYEKL. The CDR3 loop reads CASSQVGTDEAFF.

The chain is built from TRBV5-1 and TRBJ2-3; TCRdb proposes TRBD2, but this gene call is untestable without DNA. This CDR3 is built from 15 residues. CDR1 and CDR2 (germline): SGHRS, YFSETQ. CDR3 sequence: CASSSSGRAIDTQYF.

The chain combines TRBV12-3 or TRBV12-4 with TRBJ2-5; TCRdb picks TRBD1, but there is no DNA to check that call. This CDR3 region has 14 residues. The CDR3 protein is CAISGEWTGGTQYF.

The J gene is TRBJ2-3, the V gene TRBV20-1; there is no DNA to check the TCRdb D call of TRBD1. CDR1 DFQATT and CDR2 SNEGSKA come from the germline V gene (reference sequence). CDR3 length equals 16 residues. CDR3 sequence reads: CSAQRAGRLRADTQYF.

CDR3 sequence: CASTGERENTEAFF. J is TRBJ1-1 and V is TRBV7-9. CDR3 length: 14 amino acids. Germline V gene sequence: CDR1 SEHNR, CDR2 FQNEAQ (reference sequence).

This chain uses TRBV12-3 or TRBV12-4 with TRBJ2-1; TCRdb's assignment of TRBD2 cannot be checked, as there is no DNA. The CDR3 contains 15 residues. The CDR3: CASTGEGLLYNEQFF.

The chain joins TRBV5-1 to TRBJ2-3; the TRBD2 assignment by TCRdb is unverifiable without DNA. The germline V gene has CDR1 SGHRS and CDR2 YFSETQ. The CDR3 covers 19 residues. The CDR3 loop reads CASSFPGLAGGPLADTQYF.

J is TRBJ2-1 and V is TRBV6-5; TCRdb lists TRBD2, though no DNA is available to test this call. Germline CDR1 reads MNHEY; CDR2 reads SVGAGI. CDR3 length: 14 amino acids. The CDR3 protein is CASSTLAGGDEQFF.

The genes are TRBV7-9 and TRBJ2-2; TCRdb returns TRBD1, unconfirmable since there is no DNA. The CDR3 has 16 residues. Germline loops: CDR1 SEHNR, CDR2 FQNEAQ (reference sequence). The CDR3 is CASSLLGQGHTGELFF. The whole variable domain, filled in from reference TRBV7-9 and TRBJ2-2, reads DTGVSQNPRHKITKRGQNVTFRCDPISEHNRLYWYRQTLGQGPEFLTYFQNEAQLEKSRLLSDRFSAERPKGSFSTLEIQRTEQGDSAMYLCASSLLGQGHTGELFFGEGSRLTVL.

The V call is TRBV12-3 or TRBV12-4, the J call TRBJ2-5; TCRdb indicates TRBD1, and absent DNA this call remains unverified. This CDR3 has 13 amino acids. The CDR3 sequence: CASGYRARETQYF.

The gene calls are TRBV12-3 or TRBV12-4 and TRBJ2-1; the D call from TCRdb, TRBD2, cannot be confirmed without DNA. The CDR3 has 11 amino acids. The CDR3 region is CASSLDREGFF.

This chain connects TRBV29-1 to TRBJ2-1. In germline, CDR1 is SQVTM, CDR2 ANQGSEA. The CDR3 has 13 amino acids. The CDR3 sequence: CSVEDGAYNEQFF.

This chain uses TRBV11-2 with TRBJ2-1; the D call of TRBD2 rests on TCRdb alone, since no DNA is present to check it. Germline V gene sequence: CDR1 SGHAT, CDR2 FQNNGV. The CDR3 has 14 residues. The CDR3 spells CASSSPPPYNEQFF.

The V call is TRBV6-6, the J call TRBJ2-1; absent DNA, TCRdb's TRBD2 call cannot be checked. CDR3 length equals 15 residues. Germline CDR1 and CDR2: MNHNY and SVGAGI (reference sequence). The CDR3 loop is CASSYGEDITDEQFF.

CDR3 sequence: CASSPTGGGNYGYTF. The gene calls are TRBV7-2 and TRBJ1-2; the TCRdb D gene call, TRBD1, has no DNA to confirm it. The CDR3 consists of 15 residues. Per the germline V gene, CDR1 is SGHTA and CDR2 is FQGNSA.